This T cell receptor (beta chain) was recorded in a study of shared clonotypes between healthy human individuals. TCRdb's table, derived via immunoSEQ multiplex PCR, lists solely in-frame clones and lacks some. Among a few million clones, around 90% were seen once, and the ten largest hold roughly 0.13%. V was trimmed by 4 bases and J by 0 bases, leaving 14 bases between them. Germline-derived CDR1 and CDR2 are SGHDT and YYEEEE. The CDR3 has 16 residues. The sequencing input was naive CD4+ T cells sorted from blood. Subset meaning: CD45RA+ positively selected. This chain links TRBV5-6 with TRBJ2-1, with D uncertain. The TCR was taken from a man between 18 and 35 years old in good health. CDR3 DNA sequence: TGTGCCAGCAGCCCAGGCGGAACGATCTCCTACAATGAGCAGTTCTTC. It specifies CASSPGGTISYNEQFF.